The rows below give T cell receptor beta chains drawn from one sample of a study of blood T cell repertoires in COVID-19. Data came from immunoSEQ multiplex PCR; TCRdb stores just in-frame clones and leaves some out. The sample has a few hundred thousand clones, 85% to 90% seen once; the top ten hold 6.2%. The source material was peripheral blood. All receptors come from a man aged 60 to 69 with acute or convalescent COVID-19. CDR3s include the opening cysteine and the closing phenylalanine or tryptophan. The D gene is left open where the match is weak. Part of the rows lack a size; the others show once, few, many or a class for expanded clones.

clone size	V gene	CDR3 length	D gene	J gene	CDR3 DNA	CDR3 protein
.	TRBV5-4	14	.	TRBJ2-3	TGTGCCAGCACTCGGGACATCAGCACAGATACGCAGTATTTT	CASTRDISTDTQYF
.	TRBV13	14	.	TRBJ2-7	TGTGCCAGCAGCTTAGGCCGAGGTTTCTACGAGCAGTACTTC	CASSLGRGFYEQYF
.	TRBV11-2	16	TRBD2	TRBJ2-3	TGTGCCAGCAGCCCGCCACTAGCGGGAGAGCCAGATACGCAGTATTTT	CASSPPLAGEPDTQYF
.	TRBV28	14	.	TRBJ2-5	TGTGCCAGCAGTTTAGTAGAGGCCCAAGGGACCCAGTACTTC	CASSLVEAQGTQYF
.	TRBV7-3	19	TRBD2	TRBJ2-1	TGTGCCAGCAGCTTAGCCCCGGGACTAGCGGGGACTAGGGGCAATGAGCAGTTCTTC	CASSLAPGLAGTRGNEQFF
.	TRBV2	14	TRBD1	TRBJ1-5	TGTGCCAGCAGGCAGACAGGGTTAAATCAGCCCCAGCATTTT	CASRQTGLNQPQHF
.	TRBV10-3	15	.	TRBJ1-5	TGTGCCATCAGTGAGTCCAAAGGGGACAATCAGCCCCAGCATTTT	CAISESKGDNQPQHF
.	TRBV4-3	13	.	TRBJ1-2	TGCGCCAGCAGCCAAGAAGCCTACTATGGCTACACCTTC	CASSQEAYYGYTF
.	TRBV27	13	.	TRBJ2-1	TGTGCCAGCAGTCTGGGACTTTACAATGAGCAGTTCTTC	CASSLGLYNEQFF
once	TRBV20-1	17	.	TRBJ2-1	TGCAGTGCTAGTCCAGGCCTCAGTCCCGGCTCCTACAATGAGCAGTTCTTC	CSASPGLSPGSYNEQFF
.	TRBV19	16	TRBD1	TRBJ2-1	TGTGCCAGTAGCCAGATAGGTGGGACAGCCTACAATGAGCAGTTCTTC	CASSQIGGTAYNEQFF
.	TRBV6-5	14	.	TRBJ2-5	TGTGCCAGCAAAAAGGGAGGTCGCGGTGAGACCCAGTACTTC	CASKKGGRGETQYF
once	TRBV6-5	13	TRBD2	TRBJ2-5	TGTGCCAGCGGAGGGGCGGGAGGCGAGACCCAGTACTTC	CASGGAGGETQYF
.	TRBV27	17	TRBD2	TRBJ2-1	TGTGCCAGCAGAAGACTAGCGGGAGTCGCGGCGGGCAATGAGCAGTTCTTC	CASRRLAGVAAGNEQFF
once	TRBV7-3	16	.	TRBJ2-2	TGTGCCAGCAGCCCCTGGGGGCAGGGTTTAACCGGGGAGCTGTTTTTT	CASSPWGQGLTGELFF
once	TRBV7-6	19	TRBD1	TRBJ2-6	TGTGCCAGCAGCTTACAGGGAGGACGGACAGGGGCTGGGGCCAACGTCCTGACTTTC	CASSLQGGRTGAGANVLTF
.	TRBV5-1	15	.	TRBJ1-1	TGCGCCAGCAGCTTGGGGCAGGGGAGTGGTACTGAAGCTTTCTTT	CASSLGQGSGTEAFF
.	TRBV9	18	TRBD2	TRBJ2-7	TGTGCCAGCAGTCTAAGCGTATCTGGCGGGAGGGCCTCGGGGGAGCAGTACTTC	CASSLSVSGGRASGEQYF
.	TRBV3-1/TRBV3-2	15	TRBD1	TRBJ2-1	TGTGCCAGCAGCCTCCGGGACAGCGTAGATGATGAGCAGTTCTTC	CASSLRDSVDDEQFF
.	TRBV7-2	13	TRBD1	TRBJ1-1	TGTGCCAGCAGCCCCAGGGGGTTAGGTGAAGCTTTCTTT	CASSPRGLGEAFF
.	TRBV4-1	15	.	TRBJ1-5	TGCGCCAGCAGCCCCCTGGACAGATCAAATCAGCCCCAGCATTTT	CASSPLDRSNQPQHF
.	TRBV9	18	.	TRBJ2-5	TGTGCCAGCAGCCTCAGAACGAGTAGCGGAGGTCAAAGGGAGACCCAGTACTTC	CASSLRTSSGGQRETQYF
few	TRBV25-1	14	TRBD1	TRBJ1-2	TGTGCCAGCAGGGAGACAGGGTTGGACTATGGCTACACCTTC	CASRETGLDYGYTF
.	TRBV14	12	.	TRBJ2-3	TGTGCCAGCAGCCAAGAGCGCGGTACGCAGTATTTT	CASSQERGTQYF
.	TRBV24-1	17	.	TRBJ2-1	TGTGCCACCAGTGATGCAGATTTAGCGGCAAAATACAATGAGCAGTTCTTC	CATSDADLAAKYNEQFF
.	TRBV7-3	13	.	TRBJ2-3	TGTGCCAGCAGCTTAACTCTCGGGGGTACGCAGTATTTT	CASSLTLGGTQYF
.	TRBV20-1	12	.	TRBJ2-5	TGCAGTGCTAGTAGGCAGGGGGAGACCCAGTACTTC	CSASRQGETQYF
.	TRBV5-6	16	.	TRBJ2-1	TGTGCCAGCAGCTTGCTAAACCGTCCGCAAAACAATGAGCAGTTCTTC	CASSLLNRPQNNEQFF
.	TRBV10-3	15	.	TRBJ2-3	TGTGCCATCAGTGACCCTGGCCAGAGCACAGATACGCAGTATTTT	CAISDPGQSTDTQYF
.	TRBV7-9	13	.	TRBJ2-2	TGTGCCAGCAGCAACAGGGACACCGGGGAGCTGTTTTTT	CASSNRDTGELFF
few	TRBV20-1	15	.	TRBJ2-3	TGCAGTGCTAGTCCCCCGGGGGGCGGGACCGATACGCAGTATTTT	CSASPPGGGTDTQYF
.	TRBV28	17	TRBD1	TRBJ1-6	TGTGCCAGCAGTCCCCCGGGACAGGGGGCTGACAATTCACCCCTCCACTTT	CASSPPGQGADNSPLHF
.	TRBV28	14	TRBD1	TRBJ1-4	TGTGCCAGCGCGCGTGACAGGGGGTTCGAAAAACTGTTTTTT	CASARDRGFEKLFF
.	TRBV6-1	15	.	TRBJ1-5	TGTGCCAGCAGTGAGCGGCAGTATAGCAATCAGCCCCAGCATTTT	CASSERQYSNQPQHF